Listed here is a single T cell receptor beta chain. This entry belongs to a study of blood T cell repertoires in COVID-19. The CDR3 has 15 amino acids. The germline V gene encodes CDR1 SGDLS and CDR2 YYNGEE. The V end was cut by 5 bases, the J end by 7 bases, with 19 bases between. Clones were read by immunoSEQ multiplex PCR, and TCRdb kept only the in-frame ones, dropping some. The table has 110,000 or so clones, 70% to 90% seen once. The V and J genes are TRBV9 and TRBJ2-1, with D possibly matching TRBD2 (6 bases). This sequence was found in a human donor in a cohort sampled during active COVID-19. The sample was peripheral blood. Written as DNA, the CDR3 is TGTGCCAGCAGTGCAGCGGGTCTCGCAAGTAATGAGCAGTTCTTC. This codes for CASSAAGLASNEQFF.